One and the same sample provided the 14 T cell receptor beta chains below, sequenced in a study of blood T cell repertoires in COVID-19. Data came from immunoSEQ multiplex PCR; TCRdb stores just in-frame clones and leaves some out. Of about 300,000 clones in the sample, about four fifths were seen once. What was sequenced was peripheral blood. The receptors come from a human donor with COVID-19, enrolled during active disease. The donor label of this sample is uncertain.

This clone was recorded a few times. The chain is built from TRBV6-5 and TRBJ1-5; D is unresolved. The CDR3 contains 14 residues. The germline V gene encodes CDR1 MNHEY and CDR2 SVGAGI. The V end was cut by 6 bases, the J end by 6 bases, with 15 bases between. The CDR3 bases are TGTGCCAGCAGCCCCTCCCCAGTACGTCAGCCCCAGCATTTT. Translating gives CASSPSPVRQPQHF.

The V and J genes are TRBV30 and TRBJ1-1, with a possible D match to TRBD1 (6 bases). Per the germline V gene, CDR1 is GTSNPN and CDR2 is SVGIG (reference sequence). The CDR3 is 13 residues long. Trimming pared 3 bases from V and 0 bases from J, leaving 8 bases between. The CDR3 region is CAWSEGVNTEAFF. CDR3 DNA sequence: TGTGCCTGGAGCGAGGGGGTGAACACTGAAGCTTTCTTT.

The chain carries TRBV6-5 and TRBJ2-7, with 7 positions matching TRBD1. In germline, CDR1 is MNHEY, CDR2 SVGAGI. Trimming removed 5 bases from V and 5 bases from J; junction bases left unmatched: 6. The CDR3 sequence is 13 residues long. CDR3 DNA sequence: TGTGCCAGCAGTAAACAGGGGATCAACGAGCAGTACTTC. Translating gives CASSKQGINEQYF.

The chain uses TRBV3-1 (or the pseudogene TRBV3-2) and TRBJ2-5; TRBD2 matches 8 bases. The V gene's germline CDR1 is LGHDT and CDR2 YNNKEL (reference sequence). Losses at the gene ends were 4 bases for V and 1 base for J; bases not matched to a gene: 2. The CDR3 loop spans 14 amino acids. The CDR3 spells CASSLAGIQETQYF. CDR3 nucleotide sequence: TGTGCCAGCAGCCTAGCGGGGATCCAAGAGACCCAGTACTTC.

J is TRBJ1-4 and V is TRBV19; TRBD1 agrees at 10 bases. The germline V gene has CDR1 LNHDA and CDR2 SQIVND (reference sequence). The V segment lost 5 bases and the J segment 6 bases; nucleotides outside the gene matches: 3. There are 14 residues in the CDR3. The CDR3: CASSVGQGDEKLFF. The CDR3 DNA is TGTGCCAGTAGTGTCGGACAGGGGGATGAAAAACTGTTTTTT.

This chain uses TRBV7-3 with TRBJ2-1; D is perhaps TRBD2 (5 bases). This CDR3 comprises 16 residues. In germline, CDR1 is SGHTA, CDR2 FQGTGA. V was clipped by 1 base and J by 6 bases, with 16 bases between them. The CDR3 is CASSLSDGIGFNEQFF. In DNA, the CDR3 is TGTGCCAGCAGCTTAAGCGACGGGATAGGATTCAATGAGCAGTTCTTC.

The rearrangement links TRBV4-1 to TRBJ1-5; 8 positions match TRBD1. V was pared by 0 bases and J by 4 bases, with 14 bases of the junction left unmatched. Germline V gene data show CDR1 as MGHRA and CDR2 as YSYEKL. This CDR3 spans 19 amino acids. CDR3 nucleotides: TGCGCCAGCAGCCAAGATCGCGCCCCGGGGGACAGGTCAAATCAGCCCCAGCATTTT. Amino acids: CASSQDRAPGDRSNQPQHF.

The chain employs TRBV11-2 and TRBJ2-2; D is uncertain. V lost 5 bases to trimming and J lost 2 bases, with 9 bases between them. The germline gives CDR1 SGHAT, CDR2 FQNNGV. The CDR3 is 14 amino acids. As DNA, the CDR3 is TGTGCCAGCAGCAGACTCTATAACACCGGGGAGCTGTTTTTT. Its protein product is CASSRLYNTGELFF.

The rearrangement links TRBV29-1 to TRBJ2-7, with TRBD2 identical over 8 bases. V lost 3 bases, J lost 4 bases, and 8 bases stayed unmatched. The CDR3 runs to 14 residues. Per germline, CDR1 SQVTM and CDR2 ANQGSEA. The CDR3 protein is CSVDRTSCSYEQYF. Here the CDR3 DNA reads TGCAGCGTTGATCGGACTAGCTGTTCGTACGAGCAGTACTTC.

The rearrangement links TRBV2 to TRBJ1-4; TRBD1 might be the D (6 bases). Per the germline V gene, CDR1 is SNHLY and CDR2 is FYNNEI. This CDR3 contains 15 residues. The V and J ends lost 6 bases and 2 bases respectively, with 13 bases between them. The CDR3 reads CASSLTTGTNEKLFF. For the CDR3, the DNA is TGTGCCAGCAGCCTTACGACAGGCACTAATGAAAAACTGTTTTTT.

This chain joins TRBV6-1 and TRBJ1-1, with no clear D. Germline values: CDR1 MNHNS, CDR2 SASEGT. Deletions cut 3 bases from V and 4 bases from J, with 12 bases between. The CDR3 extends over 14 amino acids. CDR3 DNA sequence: TGTGCCAGCAGTGAGGAGGGTTGGATCACTGAAGCTTTCTTT. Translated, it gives CASSEEGWITEAFF.

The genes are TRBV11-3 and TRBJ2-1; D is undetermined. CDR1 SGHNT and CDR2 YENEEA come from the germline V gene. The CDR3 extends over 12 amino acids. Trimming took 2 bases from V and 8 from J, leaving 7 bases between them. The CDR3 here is CASSLRRDEQFF. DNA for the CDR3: TGTGCCAGCAGCTTACGTCGGGATGAGCAGTTCTTC.

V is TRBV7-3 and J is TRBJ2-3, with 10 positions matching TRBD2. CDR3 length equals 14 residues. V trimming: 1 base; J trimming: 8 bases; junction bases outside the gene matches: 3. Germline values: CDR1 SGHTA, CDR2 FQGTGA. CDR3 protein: CASSLMASGSTQYF. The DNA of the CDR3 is TGTGCCAGCAGCTTAATGGCTAGCGGGAGTACGCAGTATTTT.

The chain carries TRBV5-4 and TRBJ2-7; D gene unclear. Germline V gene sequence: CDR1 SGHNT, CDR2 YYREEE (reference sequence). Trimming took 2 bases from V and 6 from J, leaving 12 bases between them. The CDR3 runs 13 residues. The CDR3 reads CASSFPESGEQYF. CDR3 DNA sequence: TGTGCCAGCAGCTTTCCGGAGTCGGGCGAGCAGTACTTC.